The rows below give T cell receptor beta chains drawn from one sample of a study of blood T cell repertoires in COVID-19. Using immunoSEQ multiplex PCR, the repertoire was profiled, and TCRdb retains in-frame clones only, with some absent. The profile shows 100,000 to 120,000 clones, about 76% of them singletons. The sample consisted of peripheral blood. All receptors come from a woman in her sixties or seventies with acute or convalescent COVID-19. Both conserved end residues are part of each CDR3. Each record gives: V gene, J gene, CDR3 length, CDR3 protein.

V: TRBV3-1/TRBV3-2
J: TRBJ1-5
length: 17
CDR3: CASSQGRDRGGEQPQHF

V: TRBV6-2/TRBV6-3
J: TRBJ2-2
length: 13
CDR3: CASSTDATGELFF

V: TRBV21-1
J: TRBJ2-7
length: 14
CDR3: CASPDDRGEYEQYF

V: TRBV3-1/TRBV3-2
J: TRBJ2-5
length: 13
CDR3: CASSQVRGETQYF

V: TRBV5-1
J: TRBJ1-1
length: 16
CDR3: CASSLEYRELNTEAFF

V: TRBV5-1
J: TRBJ1-1
length: 15
CDR3: CASTASGRGNTEAFF

V: TRBV19
J: TRBJ1-1
length: 14
CDR3: CASSSRQGGTEAFF

V: TRBV19
J: TRBJ1-5
length: 15
CDR3: CASSPRVNSNQPQHF

V: TRBV10-2
J: TRBJ2-7
length: 15
CDR3: CASSERGGWELEQYF

V: TRBV5-1
J: TRBJ1-6
length: 14
CDR3: CASSPGTGRSPLHF

V: TRBV11-3
J: TRBJ1-1
length: 13
CDR3: CASSLDRSTEAFF

V: TRBV28
J: TRBJ1-2
length: 15
CDR3: CASSDRQGKGYGYTF

V: TRBV28
J: TRBJ2-2
length: 16
CDR3: CASSRPGLGSTGELFF

V: TRBV5-1
J: TRBJ2-5
length: 15
CDR3: CASSLGTGAKETQYF

V: TRBV5-4
J: TRBJ1-5
length: 14
CDR3: CASSLDRADQPQHF

V: TRBV6-5
J: TRBJ1-5
length: 15
CDR3: CASSRTGGPNQPQHF

V: TRBV3-1/TRBV3-2
J: TRBJ1-6
length: 15
CDR3: CASSPGIVGNSPLHF

V: TRBV7-9
J: TRBJ2-1
length: 18
CDR3: CASSLRLAGSAEYNEQFF

V: TRBV7-8
J: TRBJ1-5
length: 16
CDR3: CASSLMGQGGNQPQHF

V: TRBV5-4
J: TRBJ1-2
length: 14
CDR3: CASSTAGLGYGGTF

V: TRBV3-1/TRBV3-2
J: TRBJ1-1
length: 16
CDR3: CASSQDLGGKNTEAFF

V: TRBV2
J: TRBJ1-2
length: 14
CDR3: CASSEERGHNGYTF

V: TRBV9
J: TRBJ2-1
length: 15
CDR3: CASSVEGTKGNEQFF

V: TRBV5-6
J: TRBJ1-1
length: 16
CDR3: CASSLIKRDLNTEAFF

V: TRBV6-2/TRBV6-3
J: TRBJ2-2
length: 13
CDR3: CASSYSSREELFF

V: TRBV18
J: TRBJ2-3
length: 15
CDR3: CASSPMAGGTDTQYF

V: TRBV19
J: TRBJ1-6
length: 15
CDR3: CASSAETGPNSPLHF

V: TRBV18
J: TRBJ1-2
length: 14
CDR3: CASSPSGGSYGYTF

V: TRBV15
J: TRBJ1-4
length: 15
CDR3: CATSRVRSGAEKLFF

V: TRBV7-2
J: TRBJ1-6
length: 15
CDR3: CASSLEALGASPLHF

V: TRBV19
J: TRBJ1-5
length: 14
CDR3: CASSTDRPNQPQHF

V: TRBV6-5
J: TRBJ2-1
length: 13
CDR3: CASTGAPYNEQFF

V: TRBV19
J: TRBJ1-4
length: 18
CDR3: CASSPNLRTGTTNEKLFF

V: TRBV7-2
J: TRBJ2-5
length: 13
CDR3: CASSTGASETQYF

V: TRBV6-5
J: TRBJ2-1
length: 15
CDR3: CASSAPIRIMDEQFF

V: TRBV7-2
J: TRBJ1-3
length: 19
CDR3: CASSLQGTGGALSGNTIYF

V: TRBV28
J: TRBJ1-1
length: 14
CDR3: CASSPGGPNTEAFF

V: TRBV19
J: TRBJ2-7
length: 12
CDR3: CASSPQGGEQYF

V: TRBV27
J: TRBJ1-1
length: 17
CDR3: CASSQLLTGGANTEAFF

V: TRBV18
J: TRBJ1-5
length: 16
CDR3: CASSPGGGGSNQPQHF

V: TRBV30
J: TRBJ2-7
length: 14
CDR3: CAWARTGSRNEQYF

V: TRBV6-5
J: TRBJ1-4
length: 14
CDR3: CASSRTADNEKLFF

V: TRBV5-8
J: TRBJ1-5
length: 16
CDR3: CASSFKVIGGAQPQHF

V: TRBV7-9
J: TRBJ2-1
length: 15
CDR3: CASSLGGLAGNEQFF

V: TRBV18
J: TRBJ2-1
length: 14
CDR3: CASSSLSSYNEQFF

V: TRBV6-5
J: TRBJ1-4
length: 13
CDR3: CASGGLGGEKLFF

V: TRBV7-9
J: TRBJ1-4
length: 14
CDR3: CASTMTGSGGELFF

V: TRBV28
J: TRBJ1-2
length: 12
CDR3: CASSSSGGGYTF

V: TRBV10-3
J: TRBJ1-1
length: 12
CDR3: CAISATGIGAFF

V: TRBV6-1
J: TRBJ2-4
length: 17
CDR3: CASSVDRGRIAKNIQYF

V: TRBV2
J: TRBJ2-5
length: 15
CDR3: CASRTDRGRQETQYF

V: TRBV6-6
J: TRBJ1-1
length: 12
CDR3: CATRQENTEAFF

V: TRBV24-1
J: TRBJ1-2
length: 13
CDR3: CATSDPRGDGYTF

V: TRBV10-1
J: TRBJ1-1
length: 12
CDR3: CASSDGYTEAFF

V: TRBV7-9
J: TRBJ1-2
length: 17
CDR3: CASSLVSGGAGNYGYTF

V: TRBV24-1
J: TRBJ2-2
length: 13
CDR3: CATKDSNTGELFF

V: TRBV5-1
J: TRBJ1-5
length: 15
CDR3: CASSLGDSSNQPQHF

V: TRBV11-2
J: TRBJ2-1
length: 15
CDR3: CASGLLAGTYNEQFF

V: TRBV5-1
J: TRBJ2-7
length: 16
CDR3: CASLSRWGGRGGEQYF